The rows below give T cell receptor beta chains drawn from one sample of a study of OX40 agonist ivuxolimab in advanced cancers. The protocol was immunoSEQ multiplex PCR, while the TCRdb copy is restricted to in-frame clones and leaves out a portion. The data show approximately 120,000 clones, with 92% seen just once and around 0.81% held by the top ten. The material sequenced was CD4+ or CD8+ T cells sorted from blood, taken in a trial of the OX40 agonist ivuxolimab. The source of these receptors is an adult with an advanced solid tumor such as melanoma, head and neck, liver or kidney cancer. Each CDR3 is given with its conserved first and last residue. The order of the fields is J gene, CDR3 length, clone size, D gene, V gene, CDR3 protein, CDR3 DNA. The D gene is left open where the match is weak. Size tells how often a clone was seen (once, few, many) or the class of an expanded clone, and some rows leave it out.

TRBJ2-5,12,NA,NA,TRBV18,CASSPKGETQYF,TGTGCCAGCTCACCAAAGGGAGAGACCCAGTACTTC
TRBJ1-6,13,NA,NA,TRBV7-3,CASSLIGNSPLHF,TGTGCCAGCAGCTTAATAGGGAATTCACCCCTCCACTTT
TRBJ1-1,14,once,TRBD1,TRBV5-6,CASSSTGALPEAFF,TGTGCCAGCAGCTCTACAGGGGCGTTGCCTGAAGCTTTCTTT
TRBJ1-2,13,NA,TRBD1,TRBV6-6,CASSRDRGYGYTF,TGTGCCAGCAGTCGGGACAGGGGGTATGGCTACACCTTC
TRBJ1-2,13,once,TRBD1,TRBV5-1,CASSPGGGYGYTF,TGCGCCAGCAGCCCAGGGGGTGGCTATGGCTACACCTTC
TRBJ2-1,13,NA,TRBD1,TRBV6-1,CASWTGSENEQFF,TGTGCCAGCTGGACAGGGTCAGAAAATGAGCAGTTCTTC
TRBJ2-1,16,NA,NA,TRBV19,CASSIDVLYSYNEQFF,TGTGCCAGTAGTATAGATGTCCTTTACTCCTACAATGAGCAGTTCTTC
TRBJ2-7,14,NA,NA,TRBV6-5,CASSYASSFTEQYF,TGTGCCAGCAGTTACGCCTCCAGTTTTACCGAGCAGTACTTC
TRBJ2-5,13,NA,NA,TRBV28,CASSLNSQETQYF,TGTGCCAGCAGTTTGAACAGCCAAGAGACCCAGTACTTC
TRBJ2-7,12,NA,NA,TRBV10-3,CAISEREDEQYF,TGTGCCATCAGCGAGAGAGAGGACGAGCAGTACTTC
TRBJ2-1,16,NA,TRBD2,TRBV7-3,CASSPEGTSAFGEQFF,TGTGCCAGCAGCCCCGAGGGGACTAGCGCCTTCGGGGAGCAGTTCTTC
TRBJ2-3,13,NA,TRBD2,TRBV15,CATGAGHTDTQYF,TGTGCCACCGGAGCGGGGCACACAGATACGCAGTATTTT
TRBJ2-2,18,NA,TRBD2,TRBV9,CASSVGTSGRASTGELFF,TGTGCCAGCAGCGTAGGGACTAGCGGGAGGGCCAGCACCGGGGAGCTGTTTTTT